Sequencing of this T cell receptor beta chain was carried out in a study of T cells in Graves' hyperthyroidism and ophthalmopathy. Study conclusions and caveats: Stable hyperthyroidism was told apart from ophthalmopathy by a model built on 13 V-J features.

Used for diagnoses were clinical symptoms, serum thyroxine and TRAb, thyroid ultrasound and orbital computed tomography. Fresh peripheral blood, about 9.6 ml, yielded the PBMCs. With 0 bases removed from V and 2 bases from J, the gap between germline ends came to 17 bases. CDR1 is SQVTM and CDR2 is ANQGSEA in the germline V gene. This CDR3 contains 16 residues. The sample holds a few counts of this clonotype. No antigen is known for it. Researchers took RNA transcripts and amplified the TCR beta CDR3 regions from them. Carried out on the TCR CDR3, a first-round RT-PCR used the HTBI primer set. From the multiplex PCR reads, TCRdb called clonotypes with MiXCR, one entry per CDR3 protein. The sample has hundreds of thousands of distinct CDR3 sequences, more than 14% seen once; the top ten hold roughly an eighth.

Sequenced sample: blood. The source is a woman aged 45 to 65 with Graves' ophthalmopathy. The chain uses TRBV29-1 and TRBJ2-7, with D possibly TRBD2 on 7 matching bases. The chain's CDR3 is CSVEDPRGGGTYEQYF. CDR3 DNA sequence: TGCAGCGTTGAAGATCCTAGGGGGGGGGGCACCTACGAGCAGTACTTC.